This T cell receptor (beta chain) came from a study of T cells generated in artificial thymic organoids (dated by TCRdb to about 2017). Regarding the complete study: The study compared TCR alpha and beta CDR3 repertoires of CD8 single positive T cells derived from in vitro artificial thymic organoids with the repertoires of thymic and peripheral blood naive CD8 T cells. The displayed repertoire sequencing data were described as being representative of three independent experiments. General conclusions and limits of the study: Organoid-derived CD8 single positive T cells showed physiological TCR clonotype diversity comparable to thymic and blood naive CD8 T cells.

Healthy adult donors provided the non-mobilized peripheral blood. Primary CD8+ T cells were enriched with magnetic beads using the Miltenyi CD8+ T cell Isolation Kit. Before RNA extraction, naive CD8 T cells from blood were sorted by FACS as CD3+TCRalphabeta+CD8+CD45RO-CCR7+ cells. For each sample, total RNA was purified from about 40,000 to 200,000 sorted cells using the RNeasy Micro kit, and RNA quality was assessed on an Agilent RNA 6000 Nano chip. Separate semi-nested PCR amplifications were run for the TCRalpha and TCRbeta libraries, using Advantage 2 and reverse primers located in the TRAC or TRBC constant regions. First-strand cDNA synthesis used between about 3.5 and 500 ng of total RNA. TCR cDNA libraries were made by 5'-RACE with the SMARTer PCR cDNA Synthesis kit, using a poly-dT primer for first-strand synthesis. The semi-nested reverse primers in the constant regions carried 5-nucleotide sample-specific barcodes, and the PCR products were cleaned up with the Zymo DNA Clean and Concentrator-5 kit. Pools of up to ten barcoded samples were ligated to Illumina adaptors and sequenced on an Illumina MiSeq as 2 x 150 bp paired-end reads. As for how the authors treated the data: Demultiplexed reads were aligned using BLAT against a custom library containing all human TRAV, TRAJ, TRBV, TRBD and TRBJ combinations from IMGT. The best BLAT hits were picked using pslCDnaFilter (-maxAligns=1, -ignoreIntrons), and custom Perl scripts were used to calculate clonotype frequencies. TCRdb reprocessed the public reads (quality trimming at Q25 with fastp, clone calling with MiXCR) and kept in-frame beta chains. Rows are combined by CDR3 protein, so each entry shows the most common genes and DNA. V and J calls and clone size were set by TCRdb, not the authors. For this sample the table gives some 5,000 distinct CDR3 sequences, of which around 32% were detected only once. The ten largest clonotypes hold 2% to 2.5% of the sample.

As for this clonotype: What antigen it recognizes has not been identified. Given a much more abundant clone one base away, this may be a read error.

The CDR3 covers 13 residues, taking in both the cysteine and the phenylalanine. Only the CDR3 DNA is retained, 39 bases long and in frame from the first base. The CDR1 and CDR2 encoded by the germline V gene are SGHRS and YFSETQ. A distance of 8 bases separates the germline ends of V and J, which lose 5 bases and 2 bases respectively. The receptor chain draws on TRBV5-1 and TRBJ2-1, with the D segment possibly TRBD1 or TRBD2, each aligning over 5 bases. Sequences were obtained from naive CD8+ T cells from blood. Explained via the paper, the cell subset or site label denotes: CD3+TCRalphabeta+CD8SP T cells; for blood, CD45RO-CCR7+ naive CD8+ T cells. This clonotype was sampled from a human donor who gave cord blood stem cells for thymic organoid culture, a cardiac surgery patient who gave postnatal thymus, or a blood donor (not recorded which). The CDR3 region reads CASRGDPYNEQFF. The sequenced DNA is TGCGCCAGCAGGGGGGACCCCTACAATGAGCAGTTCTTC.